These 10 T cell receptor beta chains were sequenced from one sample in a study of T cell changes during pregnancy in multiple sclerosis. Profiled with immunoSEQ multiplex PCR; TCRdb holds only in-frame clones, not every one. Of 100,000 or so clones in the sample, around 94% are singletons; the top ten hold 1.5% to 2%. Here the sequenced sample was peripheral blood, taken after pregnancy. These TCRs come from a female donor in good health, enrolled as a control in a pregnancy study.

The V call is TRBV10-3, the J call TRBJ1-2, with D perhaps TRBD1 (6 bases). This CDR3 has 15 amino acids. Trimming pared 5 bases from V and 4 bases from J, leaving 17 bases between. CDR1 and CDR2 from the germline V gene are ENHRY and SYGVKD. CDR3 DNA sequence: TGTGCCATCAGTTCGGGAAAAGGGACACGCTATGGCTACACCTTC. This encodes CAISSGKGTRYGYTF.

The rearrangement uses TRBV28 and TRBJ1-4; a weak D match, TRBD1 (5 bases). Germline-derived CDR1 and CDR2 are MDHEN and SYDVKM. Trimming shortened V by 6 bases and J by 8 bases, and 10 bases separated the two germline ends. The CDR3 covers 12 residues. Here the CDR3 DNA reads TGTGCCAGCAGAGCAGGGTACGAAAAACTGTTTTTT. This translates into CASRAGYEKLFF. Together with reference TRBV28 and TRBJ1-4, the CDR3 gives the full variable domain: DVKVTQSSRYLVKRTGEKVFLECVQDMDHENMFWYRQDPGLGLRLIYFSYDVKMKEKGDIPEGYSVSREKKERFSLILESASTNQTSMYLCASRAGYEKLFFGSGTQLSVL.

The rearrangement links TRBV10-3 to TRBJ2-1; 10 bases agree with TRBD2. In germline, CDR1 is ENHRY, CDR2 SYGVKD. This CDR3 contains 14 residues. Trimming at V came to 7 bases and at J to 10 bases, leaving 10 bases not matched to a gene. CDR3 in DNA: TGTGCCATCAAGTCTAGCGGGAGCAGAGGCGAGCAGTTCTTC. Translating it yields CAIKSSGSRGEQFF.

This clone was recorded once. This chain connects TRBV5-1 to TRBJ1-1, with 7 bases identical to TRBD1. The trim removed 6 bases at V and 6 bases at J, leaving 11 bases unmatched. This CDR3 is 14 amino acids long. Germline V CDR1 and CDR2: SGHRS, YFSETQ. The CDR3 DNA is TGCGCCAGCAACCAGGGGGGCAGGGGCGCTGAAGCTTTCTTT. Protein product: CASNQGGRGAEAFF.

The rearrangement links TRBV6-5 to TRBJ2-7; D perhaps matches TRBD2 (6 bases). The V gene's germline CDR1 is MNHEY and CDR2 SVGAGI. This CDR3 is built from 13 residues. V was clipped by 2 bases and J by 3 bases, with 8 bases between them. As DNA, the CDR3 is TGTGCCAGCAGTTACGCGGAGGGCTACGAGCAGTACTTC. Residues: CASSYAEGYEQYF.

The V gene is TRBV6-5, the J gene TRBJ1-2, with D possibly being TRBD1 (5 bases). V was cut by 5 bases and J by 7 bases, with 20 bases left in between. The CDR3 covers 15 residues. Per the germline V gene, CDR1 is MNHEY and CDR2 is SVGAGI. The CDR3: CASSPNGQGRGGYTF. The CDR3 DNA follows: TGTGCCAGCAGTCCTAATGGGCAGGGCCGAGGTGGCTACACCTTC.

The J gene is TRBJ2-7, the V gene TRBV7-8, with D maybe TRBD2 (6 bases). CDR1 is SGHVS and CDR2 is FQNEAQ in the germline V gene. The V end lost 0 bases, the J end lost 2 bases, and 11 bases lay between the germline ends. CDR3 length equals 15 residues. The CDR3 nucleotides are TGTGCCAGCAGCTTAGCGGAGGGATCGGCCTACGAGCAGTACTTC. This gives the protein CASSLAEGSAYEQYF.

The chain combines TRBV27 with TRBJ2-3; 8 nucleotides match TRBD2. After removal of 6 bases from V and 7 bases from J, the junction contained 18 bases not matched to a gene. CDR1 is MNHEY and CDR2 is SMNVEV in the germline V gene (reference sequence). The length of the CDR3 is 17 residues. The chain's CDR3 is CASSSPSRAGADNTQYF. In nucleotides, the CDR3 is TGTGCCAGCAGCTCGCCGAGCCGAGCGGGGGCTGATAATACGCAGTATTTT.

This sequence joins TRBV6-6 and TRBJ2-7, with 8 bases that match TRBD2. V lost 0 bases to trimming and J lost 2 bases; unmatched junction nucleotides: 6. The CDR3 is 16 amino acids. Germline V CDR1 and CDR2: MNHNY, SVGAGI (reference sequence). The CDR3 spells CASSYSSTSGAYEQYF. The CDR3 nucleotides read TGTGCCAGCAGTTACTCGAGTACTAGCGGTGCCTACGAGCAGTACTTC.

V and J are TRBV5-6 and TRBJ2-3, with a tentative D call TRBD2 (5 bases). The CDR3 has 18 residues. Germline assignment: CDR1 SGHDT and CDR2 YYEEEE. With 2 bases removed from V and 6 bases from J, the gap between germline ends came to 25 bases. CDR3 coding DNA: TGTGCCAGCAGCTTTTCCCCACAACGGACGGGAATAGGGGATACGCAGTATTTT. Translated, it gives CASSFSPQRTGIGDTQYF.